Below are 16 T cell receptor beta chains sequenced from a single sample in a study of T cells in Graves' hyperthyroidism and ophthalmopathy (dated by TCRdb to between 2018 and 2020). The library was made by multiplex PCR. Sequencing was performed on an Illumina HiSeq 2000. The TCR beta CDR3 regions were amplified from RNA transcripts. A first-round RT-PCR of the TCR CDR3 used the HTBI primer set with the Qiagen OneStep RT-PCR kit. The public sequencing data were trimmed at Q25 with fastp and processed into clonotypes with MiXCR by TCRdb, which kept only in-frame beta chains. Merged by CDR3 protein, the rows form single entries marked with the most common genes and DNA. Across this sample there are some 600,000 distinct CDR3 sequences, with approximately 13% seen only once. Roughly 6.2% of the sample comes from the top ten. The sample taken for sequencing was blood. The receptor source for this set is a woman aged 25 to 39 with Graves' hyperthyroidism that later progressed to Graves' ophthalmopathy.

This clonotype was counted ten times or more. The V call is TRBV5-1, the J call TRBJ2-1; D possibly corresponds to TRBD2 (5 bases). Trimming shortened V by 4 bases and J by 8 bases, and 7 bases separated the two germline ends. Germline V gene lookup returns CDR1 SGHRS and CDR2 YFSETQ. CDR3 size: 11 residues. The CDR3 sequence: CASSGRHEQFF. The CDR3 DNA sequence: TGCGCCAGCAGCGGGAGACATGAGCAGTTCTTC.

The chain uses TRBV20-1 and TRBJ2-3; D might be TRBD1 or TRBD2, each matching 6 bases. The CDR3 consists of 16 residues. Germline CDR1 reads DFQATT; CDR2 reads SNEGSKA (reference sequence). Trimming removed 2 bases at V and 6 bases at J, with 21 bases between. The CDR3 DNA follows: TGCAGTGCTAGATTGGGGGGCAGCTTGATAGGGGATACGCAGTATTTT. Encoded protein: CSARLGGSLIGDTQYF.

Ten or more counts support this clonotype. The chain links TRBV28 to TRBJ2-5; weak D call: TRBD1 (6 bases). The CDR3 spans 14 residues. V dropped 4 bases and J dropped 5 bases, with 14 bases sitting between them. Looked up from germline, CDR1 is MDHEN and CDR2 is SYDVKM. The CDR3 nucleotides read TGTGCCAGCAGTTCAACCGGGACAAAGGAGACCCAGTACTTC. As protein: CASSSTGTKETQYF. The full variable domain, rest sourced from reference TRBV28 and TRBJ2-5, is DVKVTQSSRYLVKRTGEKVFLECVQDMDHENMFWYRQDPGLGLRLIYFSYDVKMKEKGDIPEGYSVSREKKERFSLILESASTNQTSMYLCASSSTGTKETQYFGPGTRLLVL.

The chain employs TRBV14 and TRBJ1-2; D unclear. The germline V and J ends were trimmed by 4 bases and 3 bases, with 9 bases remaining between them. Germline CDR1 reads SGHDN; CDR2 reads FVKESK. This CDR3 spans 13 amino acids. CDR3 sequence reads: CASSPPNYYGYTF. The CDR3 DNA reads TGTGCCAGCAGCCCCCCGAATTACTATGGCTACACCTTC.

This clonotype was found many times. V usage is TRBV7-9 and J usage is TRBJ1-2; weak D call: TRBD1 (6 bases). Trimming took 5 bases from V and 8 from J, leaving 15 bases between them. CDR1 and CDR2 from the germline V gene are SEHNR and FQNEAQ (reference sequence). The CDR3 loop spans 13 amino acids. CDR3 residues: CASSQTGDRGYTF. As DNA, the CDR3 is TGTGCCAGCAGCCAGACAGGCGACCGCGGCTACACCTTC.

At least ten counts were recorded for this clonotype. CDR3 region: CASSEQGIGTGELFF. CDR3 in DNA: TGTGCCAGCAGTGAACAGGGAATTGGGACCGGGGAGCTGTTTTTT. The J gene is TRBJ2-2, the V gene TRBV2; maybe TRBD1 (5 bases). Per the germline V gene, CDR1 is SNHLY and CDR2 is FYNNEI. The CDR3 is made up of 15 amino acids. Trimming took 2 bases from V and 5 from J, leaving 12 bases between them. Full variable domain (rest looked up from reference TRBV2 and TRBJ2-2): EPEVTQTPSHQVTQMGQEVILRCVPISNHLYFYWYRQILGQKVEFLVSFYNNEISEKSEIFDDQFSVERPDGSNFTLKIRSTKLEDSAMYFCASSEQGIGTGELFFGEGSRLTVL.

The chain links TRBV5-5 to TRBJ2-7; either TRBD1 or TRBD2 may supply D (5 bases each). Germline CDR1 SGHKS, CDR2 YYEKEE (reference sequence). With 6 bases removed from V and 3 bases from J, the gap between germline ends came to 16 bases. This CDR3 has 14 amino acids. As DNA, the CDR3 is TGTGCCAGCAACCCCCCGGGGACCTTCTACGAGCAGTACTTC. Amino acids: CASNPPGTFYEQYF.

This clonotype was counted many times. This chain connects TRBV11-3 to TRBJ2-1; D is unresolved. The CDR3 has 12 residues. The V and J ends lost 6 bases and 7 bases respectively, with 10 bases between them. Germline values: CDR1 SGHNT, CDR2 YENEEA. CDR3 amino acids: CASRDSRNEQFF. The CDR3 DNA reads as TGTGCCAGCAGGGATAGCAGGAATGAGCAGTTCTTC.

Comment on this clonotype: A much larger clone differs from this one at a single base, so this may be a read error. Lacking the conserved final phenylalanine or tryptophan, this CDR3 likely reflects a read error. This chain joins TRBV9 and TRBJ1-1; D is uncertain. The germline V and J ends were trimmed by 0 bases and 1 base, with 7 bases remaining between them. There are 14 residues in the CDR3. Germline V gene data show CDR1 as SGDLS and CDR2 as YYNGEE. The CDR3 DNA sequence: TGTGCCAGCAGCGTAGATATAGAGAACACTGAAGCTTTCTCT. This gives the protein CASSVDIENTEAFS.

This clonotype came up a few times. The V call is TRBV11-3, the J call TRBJ2-7; 7 positions agree with TRBD1. V was pared by 5 bases and J by 5 bases, with 9 bases of the junction left unmatched. This CDR3 comprises 14 residues. Looked up from germline, CDR1 is SGHNT and CDR2 is YENEEA. The CDR3 loop reads CASSPPTGSDEQYF. In DNA form, the CDR3 reads TGTGCCAGCAGCCCCCCGACAGGGTCGGACGAGCAGTACTTC.

This clonotype was observed a handful of times. This chain uses TRBV19 with TRBJ2-7; D ambiguous. CDR1 is LNHDA and CDR2 is SQIVND in the germline V gene (reference sequence). Trimming stripped 3 bases from V and 5 bases from J, with 5 bases between. The CDR3 sequence is 11 residues long. The CDR3 spells CASSIADEQYF. The CDR3, as DNA: TGTGCCAGTAGTATTGCGGACGAGCAGTACTTC. Filled out from reference TRBV19 and TRBJ2-7, the complete variable domain reads DGGITQSPKYLFRKEGQNVTLSCEQNLNHDAMYWYRQDPGQGLRLIYYSQIVNDFQKGDIAEGYSVSREKKESFPLTVTSAQKNPTAFYLCASSIADEQYFGPGTRLTVT.

The sample holds a few counts of this clonotype. V gene TRBV10-1 combines with J gene TRBJ2-3; the match to TRBD2 covers 11 bases. Germline V gives CDR1 WNHNN, CDR2 SYGVQD (reference sequence). The CDR3 has 16 residues. Losses at the gene ends were 8 bases for V and 4 bases for J; bases not matched to a gene: 11. In DNA, the CDR3 is TGCGCCAGCTCTCCCGAACTAGCGGGAGCCTCAGATACGCAGTATTTT. This translates into CASSPELAGASDTQYF.

This chain connects TRBV12-3 or TRBV12-4 to TRBJ1-1; no reliable D call. CDR3 size: 15 residues. V gave up 6 bases and J gave up 10 bases, with 24 bases separating them. CDR3 loop: CASSRTSGRLGGAFF. The CDR3 DNA sequence: TGTGCCAGCAGCCGGACTAGCGGGAGGCTCGGTGGAGCTTTCTTT.

This clonotype was observed at least ten times. This rearrangement joins TRBV29-1 to TRBJ1-2; 9 nucleotides match TRBD1. Trimming took 4 bases from V and 8 from J; bases not matched to a gene: 8. The CDR3 has 13 residues. Per the germline V gene, CDR1 is SQVTM and CDR2 is ANQGSEA. Written as DNA, the CDR3 is TGCAGCGTTGTCGGGACAGGGCGCGAGGGCTACACCTTC. This sequence encodes CSVVGTGREGYTF.

This clonotype was observed many times. This rearrangement joins TRBV20-1 to TRBJ1-4, with D tentatively TRBD1 (5 bases). The CDR3 consists of 16 residues. V was pared by 0 bases and J by 4 bases, with 15 bases between. CDR1 DFQATT and CDR2 SNEGSKA come from the germline V gene (reference sequence). The CDR3 reads CSARDLPGRYNEKLFF. CDR3 nucleotide sequence: TGCAGTGCTAGAGACCTACCGGGACGGTATAATGAAAAACTGTTTTTT.

The chain links TRBV6-1 to TRBJ1-2, with D maybe TRBD1 (5 bases). V lost 5 bases and J 0 bases, leaving 10 bases between the germline ends. This CDR3 has 14 residues. Germline V gives CDR1 MNHNS, CDR2 SASEGT. CDR3 in amino acids: CASSRDGTNYGYTF. CDR3 coding DNA: TGTGCCAGCAGTAGGGACGGAACTAACTATGGCTACACCTTC.